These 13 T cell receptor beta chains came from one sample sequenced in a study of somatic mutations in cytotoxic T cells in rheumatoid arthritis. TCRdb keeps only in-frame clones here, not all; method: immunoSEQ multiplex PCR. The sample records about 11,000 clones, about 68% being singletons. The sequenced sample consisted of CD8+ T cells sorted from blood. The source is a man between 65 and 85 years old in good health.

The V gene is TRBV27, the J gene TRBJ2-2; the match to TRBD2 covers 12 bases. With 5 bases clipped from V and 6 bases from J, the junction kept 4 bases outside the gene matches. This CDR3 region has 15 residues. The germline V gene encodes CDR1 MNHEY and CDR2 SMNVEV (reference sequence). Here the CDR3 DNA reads TGTGCCAGCAGTCTAGCGGGAGGGCCCCCCGGGGAGCTGTTTTTT. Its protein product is CASSLAGGPPGELFF.

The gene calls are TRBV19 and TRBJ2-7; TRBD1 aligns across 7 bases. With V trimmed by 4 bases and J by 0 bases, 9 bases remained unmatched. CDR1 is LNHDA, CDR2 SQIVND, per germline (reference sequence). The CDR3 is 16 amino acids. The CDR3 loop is CASSTLDRESSYEQYF. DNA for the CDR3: TGTGCCAGTAGTACCCTTGACAGGGAGAGCTCCTACGAGCAGTACTTC.

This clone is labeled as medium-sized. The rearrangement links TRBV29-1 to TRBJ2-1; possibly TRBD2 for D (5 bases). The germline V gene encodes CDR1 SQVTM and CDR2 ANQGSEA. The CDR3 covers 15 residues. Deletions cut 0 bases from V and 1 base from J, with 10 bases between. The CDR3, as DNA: TGCAGCGTTGAAGATCCCGGGAAATCCTACAATGAGCAGTTCTTC. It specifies CSVEDPGKSYNEQFF.

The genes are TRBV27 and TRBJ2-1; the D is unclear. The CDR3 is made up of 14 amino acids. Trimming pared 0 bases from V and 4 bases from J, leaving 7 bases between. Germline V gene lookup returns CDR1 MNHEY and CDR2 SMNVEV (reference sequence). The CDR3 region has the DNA TGTGCCAGCAGTTTATCTGGACCTTACAATGAGCAGTTCTTC. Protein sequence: CASSLSGPYNEQFF.

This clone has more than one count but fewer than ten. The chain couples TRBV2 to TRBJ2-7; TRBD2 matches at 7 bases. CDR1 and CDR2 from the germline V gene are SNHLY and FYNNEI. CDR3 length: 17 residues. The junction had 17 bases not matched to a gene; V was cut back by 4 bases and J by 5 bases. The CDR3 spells CASSVPWEGRSEDEQYF. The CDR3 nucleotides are TGTGCCAGCAGTGTTCCGTGGGAGGGCCGGTCGGAGGACGAGCAGTACTTC.

This CDR3 is CASSPGHYNSPLHF. The DNA of the CDR3 is TGTGCCAGCTCACCCGGACACTATAATTCACCCCTCCACTTT. The chain is built from TRBV18 and TRBJ1-6; possible D gene TRBD1, 5 bases. This CDR3 is built from 14 residues. V lost 3 bases to trimming and J lost 3 bases, with 6 bases between them. Germline CDR1 reads KGHSH; CDR2 reads LQKENI. Full variable domain (remainder filled in from reference TRBV18 and TRBJ1-6): NAGVMQNPRHLVRRRGQEARLRCSPMKGHSHVYWYRQLPEEGLKFMVYLQKENIIDESGMPKERFSAEFPKEGPSILRIQQVVRGDSAAYFCASSPGHYNSPLHFGNGTRLTVT.

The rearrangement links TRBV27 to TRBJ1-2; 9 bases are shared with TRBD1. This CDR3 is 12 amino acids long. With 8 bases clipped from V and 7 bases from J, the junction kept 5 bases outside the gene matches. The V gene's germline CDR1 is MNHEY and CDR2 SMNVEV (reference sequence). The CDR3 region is CASATGGRGYTF. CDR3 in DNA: TGTGCCAGCGCTACAGGGGGCCGTGGCTACACCTTC.

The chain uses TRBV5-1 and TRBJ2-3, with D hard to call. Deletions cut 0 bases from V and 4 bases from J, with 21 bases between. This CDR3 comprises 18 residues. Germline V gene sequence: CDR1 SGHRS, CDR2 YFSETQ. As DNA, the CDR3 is TGCGCCAGCAGCTTGGCTAGGGCTGCCGCGCTTCTGCCAGATACGCAGTATTTT. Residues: CASSLARAAALLPDTQYF.

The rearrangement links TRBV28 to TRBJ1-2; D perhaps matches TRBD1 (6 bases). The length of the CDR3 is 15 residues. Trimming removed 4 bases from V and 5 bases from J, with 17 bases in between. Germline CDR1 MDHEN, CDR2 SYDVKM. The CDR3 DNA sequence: TGTGCCAGCAGTTCCAATGACAGGAGCTGGTATGGCTACACCTTC. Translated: CASSSNDRSWYGYTF.

CDR3 nucleotide sequence: TGTGCCAGTAGGTTGGGGACAGCAACTCACAATGAGCAGTTCTTC. Amino acids: CASRLGTATHNEQFF. V gene TRBV19 combines with J gene TRBJ2-1; the match to TRBD1 covers 7 bases. The CDR3 totals 15 residues. Germline values: CDR1 LNHDA, CDR2 SQIVND (reference sequence). V lost 6 bases and J lost 5; bases outside the gene matches: 10.

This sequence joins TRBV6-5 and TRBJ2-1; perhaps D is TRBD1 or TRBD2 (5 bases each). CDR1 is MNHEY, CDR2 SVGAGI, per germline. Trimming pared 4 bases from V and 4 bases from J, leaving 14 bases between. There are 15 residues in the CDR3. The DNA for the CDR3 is TGTGCCAGCAGTTTCCGGGACGGAGAATACAATGAGCAGTTCTTC. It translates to CASSFRDGEYNEQFF.

As DNA, the CDR3 is TGCGCCAGCAGCCAAATGGGGACTGAAGCTTTCTTT. This gives the protein CASSQMGTEAFF. The V and J genes are TRBV4-3 and TRBJ1-1; D gene uncertain. The CDR3 runs 12 residues. V dropped 2 bases and J dropped 5 bases, with 6 bases sitting between them. Germline CDR1 LGHNA, CDR2 YSLEER.

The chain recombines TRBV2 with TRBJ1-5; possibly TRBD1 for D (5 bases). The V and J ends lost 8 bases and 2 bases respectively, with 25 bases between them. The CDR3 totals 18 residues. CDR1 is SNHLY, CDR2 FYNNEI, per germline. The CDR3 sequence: CASGARDPLGHGNQPQHF. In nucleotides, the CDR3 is TGTGCCAGCGGTGCTAGGGACCCCTTGGGGCACGGCAATCAGCCCCAGCATTTT.